This T cell receptor (beta chain) appears in the sequencing data of a study of T cell responses to AZD1222 COVID-19 vaccine (dated by TCRdb to the early 2020s). Regarding the study in general: A total of 230 to 250 trial participants underwent TCR sequencing, of whom some 210 received two doses of AZD1222 and some 26 received two doses of the MenACWY control vaccine. Enrollment into the trials was organized by age into subgroups of 18-55, 56-69 and 70-plus years, and those subgroups contained approximately 160, 26 and 62 TCR-sequenced participants, respectively. The investigation overall reported the following: The vaccine-associated CD4 TCRs covered the entire spike protein, and the dominant responses fell in regions 160-218 and 743-854. Epitopes outside the regions mutated in the B.1.351 and B.1.1.7 variants were reportedly recognized by nearly half of the unique spike-specific TCRs. Because no day 14 peak-response samples were available, repertoires were characterized only after the peak T cell response. Participants were mostly white British, with more females than males. The authors suggested clonal diversity may have been underestimated. Only 5 to 7 AZD1222 recipients were SARS-CoV-2 seropositive at baseline, limiting conclusions about previously exposed vaccinees. A significant rise in spike-specific TCR breadth and depth was observed after two AZD1222 doses relative to day 0 and relative to MenACWY recipients. In the small 56-69-year group, the increase in depth fell short of significance, most likely because of low power.

This specimen's time point label, interpreted: about 28 days (+/-7) after the second vaccine dose. AZD1222 recipients whose second dose came at about 4 weeks and those whose second dose came at about 12 weeks were combined into one group, since spike-specific TCR depth and breadth did not differ between the two schedules. Samples from vaccinated people were obtained from the UK trials COV001 and COV002, which included a single-blind randomized controlled phase 2/3 trial of AZD1222 (ChAdOx1 nCoV-19) in healthy adults. For TCRbeta chain sequencing, PBMC samples from trial participants were taken at day 0 and at day 28 after the second dose. Notes on this clone: The specificity of this receptor is unknown. It has no much larger one-base neighbor in the sample; base qualities were not kept.

The CDR3 regions of human TCRbeta chains were analyzed by immunosequencing. As for how the authors treated the data: TCRs in the repertoires were compared against a reference library of SARS-CoV-2-specific TCRs that had been generated with the MIRA antigen-specificity platform. Breadth was defined as the fraction of unique TCRs that were SARS-CoV-2-associated. Depth was defined as the fraction of total T cells that were SARS-CoV-2-associated. Using the MIRA data, every spike-specific TCR was mapped to the spike region that the TCR reacted to and assigned to either a CD4 or a CD8 class. Log10-transformed breadth and depth values were compared by one-way ANOVA with Sidak's multiple comparisons tests. Not all clones reach the TCRdb copy of this immuneACCESS table, which keeps in-frame sequences only. Checked studies attribute under half of the gap to unresolved V genes and leave the rest unexplained. From that table come the V and J calls and clone size; the DNA was used to work out D and trimming. The sample table lists fewer than 150,000 clones, approximately 86% of them with a count of one. The ten largest clonotypes hold roughly 5.7% of the sample.

For this chain, trimming is 1 base at the V end and 2 bases at the J end, and the number of junction bases without a gene match is 3. The CDR3 numbers 15 residues from cysteine through phenylalanine. Only the CDR3 DNA is retained, 45 bases long and in frame from the first base. The germline V gene (reference sequence) specifies LGHDT as CDR1 and YNNKEL as CDR2. The receptor was derived from an adult who received the AZD1222 COVID-19 vaccine. The receptor chain draws on TRBV3-1 (or the pseudogene TRBV3-2) and TRBJ2-3; 7 of the junction bases match TRBD2. This specimen was peripheral blood, taken 28 days after the second AZD1222 dose. This receptor has the CDR3 CASSQGTSITDTQYF. The sequenced DNA: TGTGCCAGCAGCCAAGGGACTAGTATCACAGATACGCAGTATTTT.